This TCR beta chain is from a study of OX40 agonist ivuxolimab in advanced cancers. The wider study: Patients were treated with ivuxolimab, an agonistic anti-OX40 (CD134) antibody. Every patient in dose escalation had hepatocellular carcinoma, melanoma, renal cell or head and neck cancer. Overall study results and limits: Doses of 0.1 to 3.0 mg/kg were accompanied by clonal expansion of CD4+ and CD8+ blood T cells by week 6.

As to this clone: Its antigen is unknown.

V gave up 5 bases and J gave up 0 bases, with 12 bases separating them. Per the germline V gene, CDR1 is SGHTA and CDR2 is FQGNSA. This CDR3 comprises 15 residues. Repertoires were generated with immunoSEQ multiplex PCR, while TCRdb's copy carries only in-frame clones and drops some. In the table there are 55,000 to 85,000 clones, roughly 90% of which are singletons. The starting material was CD4+ or CD8+ T cells sorted from blood, obtained in a trial of the OX40 agonist ivuxolimab. The chain is built from TRBV7-2 and TRBJ2-3; TRBD1 is a possible D gene (6 bases). The clonotype comes from an adult with an advanced solid tumor such as melanoma, head and neck, liver or kidney cancer. The CDR3 DNA reads TGTGCCAGCAGCCCCAGACAGGAAAGCACAGATACGCAGTATTTT. Protein: CASSPRQESTDTQYF.